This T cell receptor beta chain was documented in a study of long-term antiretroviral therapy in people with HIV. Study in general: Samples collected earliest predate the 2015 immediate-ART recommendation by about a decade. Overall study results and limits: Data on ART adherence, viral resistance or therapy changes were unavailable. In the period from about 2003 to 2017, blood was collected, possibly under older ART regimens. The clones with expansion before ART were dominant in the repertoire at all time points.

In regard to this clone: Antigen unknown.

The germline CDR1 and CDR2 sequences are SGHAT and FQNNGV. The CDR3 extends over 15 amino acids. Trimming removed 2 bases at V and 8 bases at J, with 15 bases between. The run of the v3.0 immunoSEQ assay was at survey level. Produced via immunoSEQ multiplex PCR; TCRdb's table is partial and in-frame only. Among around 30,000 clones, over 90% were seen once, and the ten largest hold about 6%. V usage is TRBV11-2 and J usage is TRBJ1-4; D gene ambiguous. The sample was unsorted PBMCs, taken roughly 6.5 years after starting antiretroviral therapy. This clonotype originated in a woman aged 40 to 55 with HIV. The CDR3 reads CASSLSPGFLEKLFF. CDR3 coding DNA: TGTGCCAGCAGCTTAAGTCCCGGTTTTTTGGAAAAACTGTTTTTT.